Listed below are T cell receptor beta chains from one sample, sequenced in a study of graft-versus-host responses after intestinal transplantation. Their antigens are not known. Some clones are missing from TCRdb's copy, which holds only in-frame ones; the method was immunoSEQ multiplex PCR. The table has around 100,000 clones, roughly 87% seen once. The sequencing used unstimulated CD4+ T cells sorted from spleen or lymph node cells, collected before transplant. Source of these receptors: a human donor who was the organ donor for an intestinal transplant. The CDR3 runs from the conserved cysteine through the conserved F or W. D genes are given only for firm matches. Size is omitted from some rows. Given values are once, few, many or a class for expanded clones.

cdr3_aa: CASGRGAGYGYTF; cdr3_nt: TGTGCCAGCGGTAGGGGTGCAGGCTATGGCTACACCTTC; clone_size: -; j_call: TRBJ1-2; d_call: -; v_call: TRBV6-5
cdr3_aa: CASKTTGYGYTF; cdr3_nt: TGTGCCAGCAAGACGACCGGATATGGCTACACCTTC; clone_size: -; j_call: TRBJ1-2; d_call: -; v_call: TRBV6-1
cdr3_aa: CASSEAVTTEAFF; cdr3_nt: TGTGCCAGCAGTGAAGCGGTGACCACTGAAGCTTTCTTT; clone_size: -; j_call: TRBJ1-1; d_call: -; v_call: TRBV6-1
cdr3_aa: CASSPSPGGPGSNEQFF; cdr3_nt: TGTGCCAGCAGCCCATCCCCGGGCGGGCCAGGATCAAATGAGCAGTTCTTC; clone_size: -; j_call: TRBJ2-1; d_call: -; v_call: TRBV7-3
cdr3_aa: CSYRGAYEQYF; cdr3_nt: TGCAGCTACCGAGGCGCCTACGAGCAGTACTTC; clone_size: few; j_call: TRBJ2-7; d_call: -; v_call: TRBV29-1
cdr3_aa: CASSLALLNTEAFF; cdr3_nt: TGTGCCAGCAGCTTAGCACTCTTGAACACTGAAGCTTTCTTT; clone_size: -; j_call: TRBJ1-1; d_call: -; v_call: TRBV7-2
cdr3_aa: CASSPAGQGASPLHF; cdr3_nt: TGTGCCAGCAGCCCCGCCGGACAGGGGGCCTCACCCCTCCACTTT; clone_size: -; j_call: TRBJ1-6; d_call: TRBD1; v_call: TRBV5-6
cdr3_aa: CASSIWTGSNQPQHF; cdr3_nt: TGTGCCAGTAGTATCTGGACAGGTAGCAATCAGCCCCAGCATTTT; clone_size: -; j_call: TRBJ1-5; d_call: TRBD1; v_call: TRBV19
cdr3_aa: CASSLAPGYFYEQYF; cdr3_nt: TGTGCCAGCAGCTTAGCACCAGGTTACTTCTACGAGCAGTACTTC; clone_size: -; j_call: TRBJ2-7; d_call: -; v_call: TRBV7-2
cdr3_aa: CASSQGSASGRELFF; cdr3_nt: TGTGCCAGCAGCCAAGGTTCTGCTAGCGGGCGGGAGCTGTTTTTT; clone_size: -; j_call: TRBJ2-2; d_call: TRBD2; v_call: TRBV4-2
cdr3_aa: CASSDSSYNSPLHF; cdr3_nt: TGTGCCAGCAGTGACAGCTCCTATAATTCACCCCTCCACTTT; clone_size: few; j_call: TRBJ1-6; d_call: -; v_call: TRBV6-1
cdr3_aa: CASSPAGGLGEKLFF; cdr3_nt: TGTGCCAGCAGCCCTGCAGGGGGCCTGGGGGAAAAACTGTTTTTT; clone_size: -; j_call: TRBJ1-4; d_call: TRBD1; v_call: TRBV4-2
cdr3_aa: CASSYTPGQQLAGANVLTF; cdr3_nt: TGTGCCAGCAGCTACACACCGGGACAGCAACTCGCTGGGGCCAACGTCCTGACTTTC; clone_size: -; j_call: TRBJ2-6; d_call: TRBD1; v_call: TRBV9
cdr3_aa: CASSLDGLYRGGKKTQYF; cdr3_nt: TGCGCCAGCAGCTTGGATGGTCTTTACCGGGGGGGCAAAAAGACCCAGTACTTC; clone_size: -; j_call: TRBJ2-5; d_call: TRBD2; v_call: TRBV5-1
cdr3_aa: CASSQDRSGSQYF; cdr3_nt: TGTGCCAGCAGCCAAGATCGGTCAGGGTCTCAGTACTTC; clone_size: once; j_call: TRBJ2-5; d_call: -; v_call: TRBV14
cdr3_aa: CASSLTVGSGGIETQYF; cdr3_nt: TGCGCCAGCAGCCTCACCGTAGGGAGCGGGGGGATCGAGACCCAGTACTTC; clone_size: -; j_call: TRBJ2-5; d_call: TRBD2; v_call: TRBV4-1
cdr3_aa: CASSPPGRKRGNSPLHF; cdr3_nt: TGTGCCAGCAGCCCCCCGGGGCGAAAAAGGGGAAATTCACCCCTCCACTTT; clone_size: -; j_call: TRBJ1-6; d_call: -; v_call: TRBV27
cdr3_aa: CASSLTGGVGQETQYF; cdr3_nt: TGTGCCAGCAGTTTAACGGGGGGGGTGGGCCAAGAGACCCAGTACTTC; clone_size: -; j_call: TRBJ2-5; d_call: TRBD2; v_call: TRBV28
cdr3_aa: CASRVSGGVGPYEQYF; cdr3_nt: TGTGCCAGTAGGGTAAGCGGGGGAGTAGGCCCCTACGAGCAGTACTTC; clone_size: -; j_call: TRBJ2-7; d_call: TRBD2; v_call: TRBV19
cdr3_aa: CATGVAGVMKGYTF; cdr3_nt: TGTGCCACAGGCGTGGCAGGGGTTATGAAGGGCTACACCTTC; clone_size: -; j_call: TRBJ1-2; d_call: -; v_call: TRBV28
cdr3_aa: CASSGTGTPNTEAFF; cdr3_nt: TGTGCCAGCAGTGGAACCGGGACACCGAACACTGAAGCTTTCTTT; clone_size: few; j_call: TRBJ1-1; d_call: -; v_call: TRBV6-4
cdr3_aa: CASTPLGRGGEKLFF; cdr3_nt: TGCGCCAGCACCCCTCTAGGGCGAGGAGGGGAAAAACTGTTTTTT; clone_size: -; j_call: TRBJ1-4; d_call: -; v_call: TRBV5-1
cdr3_aa: CASSEWVSSYTF; cdr3_nt: TGTGCCAGCAGTGAGTGGGTTTCGTCCTACACCTTC; clone_size: -; j_call: TRBJ1-2; d_call: -; v_call: TRBV11-2
cdr3_aa: CAIREGEGNHYGYTF; cdr3_nt: TGTGCCATCAGAGAAGGGGAGGGTAACCACTATGGCTACACCTTC; clone_size: -; j_call: TRBJ1-2; d_call: -; v_call: TRBV10-3
cdr3_aa: CASSPSGAGEWEQYF; cdr3_nt: TGTGCCAGCAGCCCCAGTGGGGCAGGGGAGTGGGAGCAGTACTTC; clone_size: -; j_call: TRBJ2-7; d_call: -; v_call: TRBV4-2
cdr3_aa: CASKSAEGTNQPQHF; cdr3_nt: TGTGCCAGTAAGTCCGCGGAGGGTACCAATCAGCCCCAGCATTTT; clone_size: -; j_call: TRBJ1-5; d_call: -; v_call: TRBV19
cdr3_aa: CASSETVSGNTIYF; cdr3_nt: TGTGCCAGCAGCGAGACAGTCTCTGGAAACACCATATATTTT; clone_size: -; j_call: TRBJ1-3; d_call: -; v_call: TRBV9
cdr3_aa: CASSLLGGTGSYEQYF; cdr3_nt: TGCGCCAGCAGCTTGCTGGGGGGTACGGGGTCCTACGAGCAGTACTTC; clone_size: -; j_call: TRBJ2-7; d_call: -; v_call: TRBV5-1
cdr3_aa: CATSSRTGYNEQFF; cdr3_nt: TGTGCCACCAGCAGCCGGACAGGGTACAATGAGCAGTTCTTC; clone_size: -; j_call: TRBJ2-1; d_call: TRBD1; v_call: TRBV15
cdr3_aa: CASSRVGTYGYTF; cdr3_nt: TGTGCCAGCAGTCGAGTTGGGACCTATGGCTACACCTTC; clone_size: -; j_call: TRBJ1-2; d_call: -; v_call: TRBV27
cdr3_aa: CASSFGQGNTEAFF; cdr3_nt: TGTGCCAGCAGTTTCGGGCAGGGAAACACTGAAGCTTTCTTT; clone_size: -; j_call: TRBJ1-1; d_call: -; v_call: TRBV27
cdr3_aa: CASGGLPTFGNTIYF; cdr3_nt: TGTGCCAGCGGTGGACTCCCTACTTTTGGAAACACCATATATTTT; clone_size: -; j_call: TRBJ1-3; d_call: -; v_call: TRBV6-5
cdr3_aa: CASSLFFLQGAGRGELFF; cdr3_nt: TGTGCCAGCAGTTTATTCTTTTTACAGGGGGCAGGCCGCGGGGAGCTGTTTTTT; clone_size: few; j_call: TRBJ2-2; d_call: TRBD1; v_call: TRBV27
cdr3_aa: CASSLRDRGGYTF; cdr3_nt: TGTGCCAGTAGTCTCCGGGACAGGGGGGGCTACACCTTC; clone_size: -; j_call: TRBJ1-2; d_call: TRBD1; v_call: TRBV19
cdr3_aa: CASRYLDTQYF; cdr3_nt: TGTGCCAGCCGTTATTTGGATACGCAGTATTTT; clone_size: -; j_call: TRBJ2-3; d_call: -; v_call: TRBV28
cdr3_aa: CSARAWAEAFF; cdr3_nt: TGCAGTGCTAGAGCTTGGGCTGAAGCTTTCTTT; clone_size: few; j_call: TRBJ1-1; d_call: -; v_call: TRBV20-1
cdr3_aa: CASSYTGSNTGELFF; cdr3_nt: TGTGCCAGCAGTTACACGGGCAGTAACACCGGGGAGCTGTTTTTT; clone_size: -; j_call: TRBJ2-2; d_call: -; v_call: TRBV6-6
cdr3_aa: CAWSVWGGAGEQFF; cdr3_nt: TGTGCCTGGAGTGTATGGGGGGGCGCGGGTGAGCAGTTCTTC; clone_size: -; j_call: TRBJ2-1; d_call: -; v_call: TRBV30
cdr3_aa: CASSLSQGNTEAFF; cdr3_nt: TGTGCCAGCAGTTTATCCCAGGGGAACACTGAAGCTTTCTTT; clone_size: -; j_call: TRBJ1-1; d_call: -; v_call: TRBV28
cdr3_aa: CASKTAYSNQPQHF; cdr3_nt: TGTGCCAGCAAGACGGCATATAGCAATCAGCCCCAGCATTTT; clone_size: -; j_call: TRBJ1-5; d_call: -; v_call: TRBV2
cdr3_aa: CASWRIGGRSYEQYF; cdr3_nt: TGTGCCAGCTGGAGGATCGGGGGCCGCTCCTACGAGCAGTACTTC; clone_size: -; j_call: TRBJ2-7; d_call: -; v_call: TRBV28
cdr3_aa: CASSLSVQGREQFF; cdr3_nt: TGTGCCAGCAGCTTATCGGTGCAGGGCCGGGAGCAGTTCTTC; clone_size: -; j_call: TRBJ2-1; d_call: -; v_call: TRBV7-2
cdr3_aa: CASSPGHSNQPQHF; cdr3_nt: TGTGCCAGCAGTCCAGGACATAGCAATCAGCCCCAGCATTTT; clone_size: -; j_call: TRBJ1-5; d_call: -; v_call: TRBV25-1
cdr3_aa: CASSIEDEQYF; cdr3_nt: TGTGCCAGTAGTATCGAAGACGAGCAGTACTTC; clone_size: few; j_call: TRBJ2-7; d_call: -; v_call: TRBV19
cdr3_aa: CSVLMALEAFF; cdr3_nt: TGCAGCGTCCTAATGGCCCTTGAAGCTTTCTTT; clone_size: -; j_call: TRBJ1-1; d_call: -; v_call: TRBV29-1
cdr3_aa: CASSSKMGGRGDYGYTF; cdr3_nt: TGTGCCAGCAGCTCGAAGATGGGAGGGAGGGGTGACTATGGCTACACCTTC; clone_size: -; j_call: TRBJ1-2; d_call: -; v_call: TRBV5-4
cdr3_aa: CAWSAKIGAPGAEAFF; cdr3_nt: TGTGCCTGGAGCGCTAAGATAGGGGCCCCTGGCGCTGAAGCTTTCTTT; clone_size: -; j_call: TRBJ1-1; d_call: -; v_call: TRBV30
cdr3_aa: CASSMVGDRAVGKLNQPQHF; cdr3_nt: TGTGCCAGTAGTATGGTGGGGGACAGGGCGGTAGGAAAATTAAATCAGCCCCAGCATTTT; clone_size: -; j_call: TRBJ1-5; d_call: TRBD1; v_call: TRBV19
cdr3_aa: CASSRISGTGNGYTF; cdr3_nt: TGCGCCAGCAGCCGAATCTCCGGGACAGGGAATGGCTACACCTTC; clone_size: -; j_call: TRBJ1-2; d_call: TRBD1; v_call: TRBV4-1
cdr3_aa: CASSVRQDQPQHF; cdr3_nt: TGTGCCAGCAGCGTCCGACAGGATCAGCCCCAGCATTTT; clone_size: -; j_call: TRBJ1-5; d_call: -; v_call: TRBV7-8
cdr3_aa: CASSTLGPNYGYTF; cdr3_nt: TGTGCCAGCAGCACCCTGGGTCCAAACTATGGCTACACCTTC; clone_size: once; j_call: TRBJ1-2; d_call: -; v_call: TRBV5-6
cdr3_aa: CASSPDISGNTIYF; cdr3_nt: TGTGCCAGCAGCCCAGACATCTCTGGAAACACCATATATTTT; clone_size: few; j_call: TRBJ1-3; d_call: -; v_call: TRBV7-3
cdr3_aa: CASSLASGVSGNTIYF; cdr3_nt: TGTGCCAGCTCACTAGCCTCAGGGGTCTCTGGAAACACCATATATTTT; clone_size: -; j_call: TRBJ1-3; d_call: -; v_call: TRBV18
cdr3_aa: CASSFQATDTQYF; cdr3_nt: TGTGCCAGCAGCTTTCAAGCCACAGATACGCAGTATTTT; clone_size: -; j_call: TRBJ2-3; d_call: -; v_call: TRBV7-3
cdr3_aa: CSVKTSGGGSDAQYF; cdr3_nt: TGCAGCGTAAAGACTAGCGGGGGGGGTTCGGATGCGCAGTATTTT; clone_size: -; j_call: TRBJ2-3; d_call: TRBD2; v_call: TRBV29-1
cdr3_aa: CASSQDGLTYNEQFF; cdr3_nt: TGTGCCAGCAGCCAAGATGGACTAACCTACAATGAGCAGTTCTTC; clone_size: -; j_call: TRBJ2-1; d_call: -; v_call: TRBV4-2
cdr3_aa: CAWSVWGVGTEAFF; cdr3_nt: TGTGCCTGGAGTGTTTGGGGAGTTGGTACTGAAGCTTTCTTT; clone_size: few; j_call: TRBJ1-1; d_call: -; v_call: TRBV30
cdr3_aa: CAISESPGSGNTIYF; cdr3_nt: TGTGCCATCAGTGAATCCCCGGGCTCTGGAAACACCATATATTTT; clone_size: -; j_call: TRBJ1-3; d_call: -; v_call: TRBV10-3
cdr3_aa: CASSLERGWEDTQYF; cdr3_nt: TGTGCCAGCAGCTTGGAGCGGGGGTGGGAAGATACGCAGTATTTT; clone_size: -; j_call: TRBJ2-3; d_call: TRBD2; v_call: TRBV5-6